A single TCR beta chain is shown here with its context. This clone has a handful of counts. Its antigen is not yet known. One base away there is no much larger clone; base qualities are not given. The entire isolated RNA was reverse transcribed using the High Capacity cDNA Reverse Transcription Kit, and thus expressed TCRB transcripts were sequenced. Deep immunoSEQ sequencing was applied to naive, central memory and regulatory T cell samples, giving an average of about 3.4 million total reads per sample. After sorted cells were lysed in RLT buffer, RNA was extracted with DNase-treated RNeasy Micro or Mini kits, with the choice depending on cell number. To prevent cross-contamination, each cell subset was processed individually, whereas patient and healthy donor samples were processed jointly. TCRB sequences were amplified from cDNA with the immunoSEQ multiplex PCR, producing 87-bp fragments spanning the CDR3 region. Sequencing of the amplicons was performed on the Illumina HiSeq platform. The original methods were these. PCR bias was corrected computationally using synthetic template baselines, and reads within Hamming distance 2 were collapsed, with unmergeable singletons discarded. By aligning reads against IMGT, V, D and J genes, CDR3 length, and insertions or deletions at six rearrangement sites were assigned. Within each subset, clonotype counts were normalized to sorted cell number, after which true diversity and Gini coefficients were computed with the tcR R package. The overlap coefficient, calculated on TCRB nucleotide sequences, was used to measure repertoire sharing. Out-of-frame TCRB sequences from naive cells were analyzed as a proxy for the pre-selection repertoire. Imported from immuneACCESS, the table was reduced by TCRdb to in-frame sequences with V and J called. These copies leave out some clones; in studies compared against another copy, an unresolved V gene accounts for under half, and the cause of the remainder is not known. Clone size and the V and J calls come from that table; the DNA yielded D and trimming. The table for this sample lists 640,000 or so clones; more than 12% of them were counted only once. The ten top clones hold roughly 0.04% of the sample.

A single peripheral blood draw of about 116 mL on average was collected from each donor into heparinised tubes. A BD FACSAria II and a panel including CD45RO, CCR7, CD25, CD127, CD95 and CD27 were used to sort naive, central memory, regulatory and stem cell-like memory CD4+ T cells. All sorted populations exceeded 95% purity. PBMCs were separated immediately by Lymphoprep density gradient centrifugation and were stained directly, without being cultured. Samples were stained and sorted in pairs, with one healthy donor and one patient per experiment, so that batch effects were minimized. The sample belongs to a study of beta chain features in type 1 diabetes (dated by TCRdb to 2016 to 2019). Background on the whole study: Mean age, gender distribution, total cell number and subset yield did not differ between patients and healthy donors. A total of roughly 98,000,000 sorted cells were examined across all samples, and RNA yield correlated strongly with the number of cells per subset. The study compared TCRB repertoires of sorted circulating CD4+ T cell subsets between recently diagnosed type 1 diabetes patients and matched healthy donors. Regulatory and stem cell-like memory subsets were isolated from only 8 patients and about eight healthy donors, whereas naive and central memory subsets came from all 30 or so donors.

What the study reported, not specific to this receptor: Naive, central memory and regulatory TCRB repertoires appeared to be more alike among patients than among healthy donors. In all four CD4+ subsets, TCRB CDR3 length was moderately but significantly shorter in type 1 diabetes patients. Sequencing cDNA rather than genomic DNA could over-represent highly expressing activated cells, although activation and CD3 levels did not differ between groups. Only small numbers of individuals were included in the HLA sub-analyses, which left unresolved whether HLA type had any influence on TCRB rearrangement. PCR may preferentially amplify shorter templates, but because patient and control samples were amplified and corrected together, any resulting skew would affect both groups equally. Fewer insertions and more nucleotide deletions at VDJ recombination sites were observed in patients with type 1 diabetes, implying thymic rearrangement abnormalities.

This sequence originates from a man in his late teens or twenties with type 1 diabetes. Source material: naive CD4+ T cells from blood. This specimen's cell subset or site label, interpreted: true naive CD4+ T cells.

The nucleotide sequence reads TGTGCCAGCAGTTACGAGCTAGGACAGGGGTCCTACGAGCAGTACTTC. It translates as CASSYELGQGSYEQYF. The chain is encoded by TRBV6-5 joined to TRBJ2-7; TRBD1 aligns with 9 central bases. Compared with germline, V lacks 2 bases and J lacks 1 base; bases without a gene match: 6. The CDR3 goes from the cysteine to the phenylalanine over 16 residues. Only the CDR3 DNA is retained, 48 bases long and in frame from the first base. Reading the germline V gene gives CDR1 MNHEY and CDR2 SVGAGI.